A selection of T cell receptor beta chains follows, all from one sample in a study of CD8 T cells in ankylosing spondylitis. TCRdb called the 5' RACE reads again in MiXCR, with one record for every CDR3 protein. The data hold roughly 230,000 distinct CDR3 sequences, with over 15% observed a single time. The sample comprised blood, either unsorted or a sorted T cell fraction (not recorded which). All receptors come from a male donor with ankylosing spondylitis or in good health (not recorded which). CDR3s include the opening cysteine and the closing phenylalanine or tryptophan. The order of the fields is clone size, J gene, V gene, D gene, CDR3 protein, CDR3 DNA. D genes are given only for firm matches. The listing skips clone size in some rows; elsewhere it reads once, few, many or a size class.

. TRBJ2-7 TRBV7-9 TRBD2 CASTLGGLAVYEQYF TGTGCCAGCACCCTCGGAGGACTAGCAGTCTACGAGCAGTACTTC
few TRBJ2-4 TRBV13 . CASSLARAGGLDIQYF TGTGCCAGCAGCCTCGCTCGCGCAGGTGGATTAGACATTCAGTACTTC
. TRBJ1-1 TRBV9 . CASSVGADLMNTEAFF TGTGCCAGCAGCGTAGGGGCTGATCTGATGAACACTGAAGCTTTCTTT
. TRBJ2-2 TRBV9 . CASSVEPGELFF TGTGCCAGCAGCGTAGAACCCGGGGAGCTGTTTTTT
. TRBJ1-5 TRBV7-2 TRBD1 CASSLDGTGGQPQHF TGTGCCAGCAGCTTAGATGGCACAGGGGGTCAGCCCCAGCATTTT
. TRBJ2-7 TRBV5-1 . CASSPDPGYEQYF TGCGCCAGCAGCCCGGACCCAGGCTACGAGCAGTACTTC
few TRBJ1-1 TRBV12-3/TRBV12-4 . CASSPAGTPGNTEAFF TGTGCCAGCAGTCCTGCCGGGACCCCGGGTAACACTGAAGCTTTCTTT
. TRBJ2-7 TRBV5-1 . CASSLSGVEQYF TGCGCCAGCAGCTTGTCCGGGGTTGAGCAGTACTTC
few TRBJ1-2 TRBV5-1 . CASSLAGKNYGYTF TGCGCCAGCAGCTTGGCAGGGAAGAACTATGGCTACACCTTC
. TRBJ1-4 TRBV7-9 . CASSYSQKSNEKLFF TGTGCCAGCAGTTATAGTCAGAAATCTAATGAAAAACTGTTTTTT
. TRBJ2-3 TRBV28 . CASSSGARTDTQYF TGTGCCAGCAGCTCCGGGGCCCGCACAGATACGCAGTATTTT
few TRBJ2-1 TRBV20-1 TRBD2 CSARENGRAHNEQFF TGCAGTGCTAGAGAGAACGGGAGGGCCCACAATGAGCAGTTCTTC
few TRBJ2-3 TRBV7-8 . CASSPDRFTDTQYF TGTGCCAGCAGCCCGGACCGATTCACAGATACGCAGTATTTT
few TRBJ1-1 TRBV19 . CASSIWGGDTEAFF TGTGCCAGTAGTATCTGGGGTGGGGACACTGAAGCTTTCTTT
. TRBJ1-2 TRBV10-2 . CASSPGGGNYGYTF TGCGCCAGCAGTCCTGGTGGGGGTAACTATGGCTACACCTTC
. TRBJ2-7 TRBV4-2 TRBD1 CASSLTTGQGNYEQYF TGTGCCAGCAGCCTGACCACGGGACAGGGTAACTACGAGCAGTACTTC
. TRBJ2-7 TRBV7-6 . CASSSALISYEQYF TGTGCCAGCAGCTCCGCTCTGATCTCCTACGAGCAGTACTTC
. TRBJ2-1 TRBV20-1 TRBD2 CSARTTSGSNEQFF TGCAGTGCTAGAACGACTAGCGGGAGTAATGAGCAGTTCTTC
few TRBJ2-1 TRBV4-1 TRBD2 CASSPKFPGLAVYNEQFF TGCGCCAGCAGCCCCAAGTTTCCAGGACTAGCGGTTTACAATGAGCAGTTCTTC
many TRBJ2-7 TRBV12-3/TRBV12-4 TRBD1 CASSFPPPQGAHEQYF TGTGCCAGCAGTTTTCCCCCCCCACAGGGGGCCCACGAGCAGTACTTC
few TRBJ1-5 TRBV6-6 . CGSGWVGNQPQHF TGTGGCAGCGGCTGGGTGGGGAATCAGCCCCAGCATTTT
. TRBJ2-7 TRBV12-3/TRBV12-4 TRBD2 CASSSGLAGGNEQYF TGTGCCAGCAGCTCCGGACTAGCGGGAGGGAACGAGCAGTACTTC